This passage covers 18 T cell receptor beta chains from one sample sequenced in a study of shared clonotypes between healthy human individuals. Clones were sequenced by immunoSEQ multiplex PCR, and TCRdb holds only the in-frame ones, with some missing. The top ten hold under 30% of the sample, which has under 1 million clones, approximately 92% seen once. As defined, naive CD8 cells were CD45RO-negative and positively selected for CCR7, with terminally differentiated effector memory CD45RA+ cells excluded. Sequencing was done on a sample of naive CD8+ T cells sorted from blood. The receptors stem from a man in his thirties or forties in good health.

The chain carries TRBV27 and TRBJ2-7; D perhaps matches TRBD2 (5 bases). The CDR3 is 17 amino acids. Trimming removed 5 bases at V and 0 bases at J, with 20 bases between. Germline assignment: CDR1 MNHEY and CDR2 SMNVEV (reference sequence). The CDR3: CASSPLSPSGPSYEQYF. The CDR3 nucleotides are TGTGCCAGCAGTCCCCTCTCCCCAAGCGGCCCCTCCTACGAGCAGTACTTC.

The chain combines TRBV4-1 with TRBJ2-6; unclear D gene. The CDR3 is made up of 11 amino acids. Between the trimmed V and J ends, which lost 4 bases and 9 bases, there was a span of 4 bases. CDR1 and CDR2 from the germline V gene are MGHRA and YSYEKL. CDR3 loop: CASSRRNVLTF. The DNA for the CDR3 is TGCGCCAGCAGCCGACGCAACGTCCTGACTTTC.

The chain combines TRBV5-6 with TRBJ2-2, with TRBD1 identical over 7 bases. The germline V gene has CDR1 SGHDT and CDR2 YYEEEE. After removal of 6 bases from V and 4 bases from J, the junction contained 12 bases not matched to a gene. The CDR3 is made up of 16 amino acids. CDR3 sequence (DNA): TGTGCCAGCACCAAACCCGGGACAGAAATCACCGGGGAGCTGTTTTTT. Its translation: CASTKPGTEITGELFF.

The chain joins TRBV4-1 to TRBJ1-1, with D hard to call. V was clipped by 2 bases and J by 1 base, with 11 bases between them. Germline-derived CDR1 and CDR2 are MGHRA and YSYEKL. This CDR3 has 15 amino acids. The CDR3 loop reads CASSQQSDPNTEAFF. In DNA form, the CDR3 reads TGCGCCAGCAGCCAACAATCGGACCCGAACACTGAAGCTTTCTTT.

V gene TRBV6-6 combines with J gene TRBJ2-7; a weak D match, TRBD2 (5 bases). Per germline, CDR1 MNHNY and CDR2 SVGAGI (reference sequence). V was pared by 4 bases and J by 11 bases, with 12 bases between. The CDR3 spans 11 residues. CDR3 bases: TGTGCCAGCAGTTCGGACGGGGAGAAGTACTTC. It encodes CASSSDGEKYF.

The CDR3 sequence is CASKPVAGEVRNEQFF. The CDR3 DNA reads TGCGCCAGCAAGCCCGTCGCAGGGGAAGTTAGGAATGAGCAGTTCTTC. V gene TRBV5-1 combines with J gene TRBJ2-1; maybe TRBD1 (6 bases). This CDR3 is 16 amino acids long. Per the germline V gene, CDR1 is SGHRS and CDR2 is YFSETQ. Trimming removed 6 bases at V and 7 bases at J, with 23 bases between.

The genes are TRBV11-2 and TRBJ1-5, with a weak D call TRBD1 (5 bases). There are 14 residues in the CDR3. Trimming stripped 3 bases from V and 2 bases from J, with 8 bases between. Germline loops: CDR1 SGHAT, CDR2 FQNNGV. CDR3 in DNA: TGTGCCAGCAGCTTGGGGGTTGGCAATCAGCCCCAGCATTTT. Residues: CASSLGVGNQPQHF.

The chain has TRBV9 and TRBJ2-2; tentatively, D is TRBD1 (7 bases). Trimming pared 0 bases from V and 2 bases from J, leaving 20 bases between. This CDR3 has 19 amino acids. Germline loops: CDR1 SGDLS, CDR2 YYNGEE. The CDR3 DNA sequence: TGTGCCAGCAGCGTAGTGGAGGGAGACAGGGTACCTAACACCGGGGAGCTGTTTTTT. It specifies CASSVVEGDRVPNTGELFF.

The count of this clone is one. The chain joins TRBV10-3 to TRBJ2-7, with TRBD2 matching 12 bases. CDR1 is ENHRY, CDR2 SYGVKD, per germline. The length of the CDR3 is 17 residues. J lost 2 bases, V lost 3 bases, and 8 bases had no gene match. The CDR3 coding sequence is TGTGCCATCAGTGATCGGCCGTGGACTAGCGGGGCCTACGAGCAGTACTTC. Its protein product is CAISDRPWTSGAYEQYF.

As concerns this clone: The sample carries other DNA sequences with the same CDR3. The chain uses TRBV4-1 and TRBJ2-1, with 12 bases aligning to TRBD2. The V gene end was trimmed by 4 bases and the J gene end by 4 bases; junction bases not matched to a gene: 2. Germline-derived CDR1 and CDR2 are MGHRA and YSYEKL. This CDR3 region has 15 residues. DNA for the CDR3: TGCGCCAGCAGCCCCGGGACTAGCGGGTACAATGAGCAGTTCTTC. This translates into CASSPGTSGYNEQFF.

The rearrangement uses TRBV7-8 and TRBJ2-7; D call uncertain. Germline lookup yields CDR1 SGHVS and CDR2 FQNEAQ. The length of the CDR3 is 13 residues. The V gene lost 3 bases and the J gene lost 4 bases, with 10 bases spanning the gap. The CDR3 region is CASSFSIGYEQYF. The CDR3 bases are TGTGCCAGCAGCTTTAGTATTGGGTACGAGCAGTACTTC.

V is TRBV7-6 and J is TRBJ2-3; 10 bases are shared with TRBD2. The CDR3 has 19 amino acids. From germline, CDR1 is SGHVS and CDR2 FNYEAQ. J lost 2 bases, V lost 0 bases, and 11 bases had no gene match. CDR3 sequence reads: CASSLATVPSGRVTDTQYF. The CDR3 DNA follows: TGTGCCAGCAGCTTAGCCACCGTTCCTAGCGGGAGAGTCACAGATACGCAGTATTTT.

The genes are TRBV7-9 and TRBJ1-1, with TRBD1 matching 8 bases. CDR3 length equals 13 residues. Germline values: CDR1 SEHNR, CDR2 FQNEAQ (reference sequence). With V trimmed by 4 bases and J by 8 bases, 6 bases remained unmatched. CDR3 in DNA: TGTGCCAGCAGCTACCGGACAGGGAACGAAGCTTTCTTT. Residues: CASSYRTGNEAFF.

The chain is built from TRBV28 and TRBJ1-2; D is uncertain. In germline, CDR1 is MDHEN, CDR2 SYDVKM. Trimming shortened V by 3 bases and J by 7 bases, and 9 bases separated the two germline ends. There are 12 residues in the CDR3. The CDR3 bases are TGTGCCAGCAGTTTTCCTGAGAGTGGCTACACCTTC. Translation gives CASSFPESGYTF.

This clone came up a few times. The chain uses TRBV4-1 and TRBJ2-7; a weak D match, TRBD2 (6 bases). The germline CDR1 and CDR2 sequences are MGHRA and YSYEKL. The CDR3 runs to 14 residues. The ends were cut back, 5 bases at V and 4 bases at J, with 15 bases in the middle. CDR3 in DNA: TGCGCCAGCAGCGTGGAGGGGATTACGTACGAGCAGTACTTC. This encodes CASSVEGITYEQYF.

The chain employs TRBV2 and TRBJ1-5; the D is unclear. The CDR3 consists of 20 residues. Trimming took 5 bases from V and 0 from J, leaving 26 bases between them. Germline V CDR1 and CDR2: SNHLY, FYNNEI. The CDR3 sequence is CASSLPSDGERYNSNQPQHF. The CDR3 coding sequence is TGTGCCAGCAGTCTCCCCTCGGACGGGGAAAGGTACAATAGCAATCAGCCCCAGCATTTT.

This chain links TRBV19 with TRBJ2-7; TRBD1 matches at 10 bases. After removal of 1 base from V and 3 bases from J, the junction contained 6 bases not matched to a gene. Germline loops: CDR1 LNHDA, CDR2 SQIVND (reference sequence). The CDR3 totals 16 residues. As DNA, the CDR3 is TGTGCCAGTAGTATAGTCACGGACAGGGGGAGCTACGAGCAGTACTTC. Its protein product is CASSIVTDRGSYEQYF.

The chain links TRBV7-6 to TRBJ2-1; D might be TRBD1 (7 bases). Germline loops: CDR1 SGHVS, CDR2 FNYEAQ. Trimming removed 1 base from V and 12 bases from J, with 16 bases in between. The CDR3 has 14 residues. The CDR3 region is CASSLEATGTWQFF. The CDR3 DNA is TGTGCCAGCAGCTTAGAAGCGACAGGGACTTGGCAGTTCTTC.